A single sample is the source of the 8 T cell receptor beta chains below, sequenced in a study of cytomegalovirus exposure and HLA in healthy donors. Researchers ran the PCR with 60 Vbeta and 13 Jbeta primers. This table comes from immunoSEQ multiplex PCR, and its TCRdb copy is limited to in-frame clones, with some not included. This table has 150,000 to 200,000 clones, around 80% appearing once. Sequencing input: PBMCs. These TCRs come from a male donor in good health and CMV-seropositive.

CDR3 DNA: TGTGCCAGCAGTTCCCTCACTAGCGGCTACGAGCAGTACTTC. Protein sequence: CASSSLTSGYEQYF. This chain uses TRBV6-5 with TRBJ2-7; 8 bases align to TRBD2. V shed 4 bases, J shed 3 bases, and the junction held 5 bases outside the gene matches. Germline CDR1 MNHEY, CDR2 SVGAGI. The CDR3 is made up of 14 amino acids.

This clone appeared a few times. The J gene is TRBJ1-5, the V gene TRBV6-5; weak D call: TRBD1 (6 bases). CDR3 length: 15 residues. Germline V gives CDR1 MNHEY, CDR2 SVGAGI. Trimming pared 7 bases from V and 0 bases from J, leaving 13 bases between. CDR3 sequence reads: CASKLQGYSNQPQHF. CDR3 nucleotides: TGTGCCAGCAAGTTACAGGGCTATAGCAATCAGCCCCAGCATTTT.

V usage is TRBV4-1 and J usage is TRBJ1-1; TRBD1 aligns across 10 bases. The J segment lost 4 bases and the V segment lost 1 base, leaving 6 bases of the junction unmatched. Germline-derived CDR1 and CDR2 are MGHRA and YSYEKL. The CDR3 loop spans 16 amino acids. In DNA, the CDR3 is TGCGCCAGCAGCCAAGGGGTGGACAGGGGGTTCACTGAAGCTTTCTTT. This gives the protein CASSQGVDRGFTEAFF.

The V and J genes are TRBV9 and TRBJ2-3; D is possibly TRBD2 (5 bases). V was trimmed by 4 bases and J by 2 bases, leaving 17 bases between them. Germline V gene lookup returns CDR1 SGDLS and CDR2 YYNGEE. The CDR3 loop spans 16 amino acids. This CDR3 reads CASSSKPGLSTDTQYF. CDR3 DNA: TGTGCCAGCAGCTCAAAACCCGGACTCTCCACAGATACGCAGTATTTT.

This clone was picked up one time. The V call is TRBV5-6, the J call TRBJ2-7, with a tentative D call TRBD1 (6 bases). CDR1 and CDR2 from the germline V gene are SGHDT and YYEEEE. CDR3 length: 14 amino acids. V was trimmed by 2 bases and J by 2 bases, leaving 11 bases between them. CDR3 protein: CASSFGTRPYEQYF. The CDR3 bases are TGTGCCAGCAGCTTCGGGACAAGGCCCTACGAGCAGTACTTC.

Only one count was recorded for this clone. The chain combines TRBV27 with TRBJ1-1, with TRBD1 matching over 8 bases. V dropped 6 bases and J dropped 4; count of bases not matched to a gene: 7. CDR3 length: 14 residues. Germline-derived CDR1 and CDR2 are MNHEY and SMNVEV (reference sequence). This CDR3 is CASSHLTGGTEAFF. The CDR3, as DNA: TGTGCCAGCAGCCATCTCACAGGGGGCACTGAAGCTTTCTTT.

CDR3 in DNA: TGTGCCAGCAGCCAGGTACAGTCCTACGAGCAGTACTTC. It encodes CASSQVQSYEQYF. V is TRBV14 and J is TRBJ2-5; D not certain. The DNA matches TRBJ2-7 better at its end, which makes the J call doubtful. CDR3 size: 13 residues. Germline V lookup: CDR1 SGHDN, CDR2 FVKESK.

The V gene is TRBV9, the J gene TRBJ1-3; no firm D call. V was trimmed by 0 bases and J by 0 bases, leaving 10 bases between them. Germline lookup yields CDR1 SGDLS and CDR2 YYNGEE. There are 16 residues in the CDR3. The DNA of the CDR3 is TGTGCCAGCAGCGTAGGATTGGGCAGCTCTGGAAACACCATATATTTT. This encodes CASSVGLGSSGNTIYF.